This T cell receptor (beta chain) was recovered during a study of T cell changes during pregnancy in multiple sclerosis. The assay was immunoSEQ multiplex PCR, and TCRdb's table has in-frame clones only and misses some. The data hold around 15,000 clones, with roughly four fifths observed a single time. The CDR3 is 14 residues long. Germline CDR1 reads SGHRS; CDR2 reads YFSETQ. V lost 0 bases and J lost 1, with 6 bases in between. The sequence was collected from a female donor in good health, enrolled as a control in a pregnancy study. The specimen was CD8+ T cells from peripheral blood mononuclear cells, collected in the second trimester of pregnancy. V usage is TRBV5-1 and J usage is TRBJ2-3; the D is unclear. The DNA of the CDR3 is TGCGCCAGCAGCTTGGTTCTTGGCACAGATACGCAGTATTTT. Translated: CASSLVLGTDTQYF.